This TCR beta chain was captured by sequencing in a study of cytomegalovirus exposure and HLA in healthy donors. Assay used: immunoSEQ multiplex PCR; TCRdb lists only in-frame clones, some missing. The table shows about 95,000 clones, with 85% occurring only once. The donors formed part of the roughly 120-subject validation cohort, distinct from the 666-subject first cohort. Germline assignment: CDR1 SGHRS and CDR2 YFSETQ. This CDR3 spans 17 amino acids. The V gene lost 4 bases and the J gene lost 0 bases, with 14 bases spanning the gap. Sequencing used PBMCs. The rearrangement uses TRBV5-1 and TRBJ2-6; D perhaps matches TRBD2 (6 bases). The clonotype comes from a man younger than 35 in good health and CMV-seropositive. The CDR3 loop reads CASSAGLRPSGANVLTF. CDR3 nucleotide sequence: TGCGCCAGCAGCGCGGGACTGAGACCCTCTGGGGCCAACGTCCTGACTTTC.